The entry below gives a single T cell receptor beta chain sequence along with its context. This entry belongs to a study of identical twins. V was pared by 5 bases and J by 10 bases, with 7 bases of the junction left unmatched. The V gene's germline CDR1 is SGHTA and CDR2 FQGTGA. The CDR3 contains 13 residues. A universal primer site was added by template switching, and unique molecular identifiers were carried by the cDNA. MiXCR, run by TCRdb on the 5' RACE reads, gives a single entry per CDR3 protein. Here the sample spans around 480,000 distinct CDR3 sequences, 11% to 15% being singletons. The data were also submitted as part of a second study, on yellow fever vaccine responses in identical twins.

The receptor was derived from a woman under 30 in good health. Material for sequencing was CD4+ T cells sorted from blood. This rearrangement joins TRBV7-3 to TRBJ2-1; 8 positions agree with TRBD2. In DNA, the CDR3 is TGTGCCAGCAGCCCCTACGCGGGGGGCGAGCAGTTCTTC. Translated, it gives CASSPYAGGEQFF.